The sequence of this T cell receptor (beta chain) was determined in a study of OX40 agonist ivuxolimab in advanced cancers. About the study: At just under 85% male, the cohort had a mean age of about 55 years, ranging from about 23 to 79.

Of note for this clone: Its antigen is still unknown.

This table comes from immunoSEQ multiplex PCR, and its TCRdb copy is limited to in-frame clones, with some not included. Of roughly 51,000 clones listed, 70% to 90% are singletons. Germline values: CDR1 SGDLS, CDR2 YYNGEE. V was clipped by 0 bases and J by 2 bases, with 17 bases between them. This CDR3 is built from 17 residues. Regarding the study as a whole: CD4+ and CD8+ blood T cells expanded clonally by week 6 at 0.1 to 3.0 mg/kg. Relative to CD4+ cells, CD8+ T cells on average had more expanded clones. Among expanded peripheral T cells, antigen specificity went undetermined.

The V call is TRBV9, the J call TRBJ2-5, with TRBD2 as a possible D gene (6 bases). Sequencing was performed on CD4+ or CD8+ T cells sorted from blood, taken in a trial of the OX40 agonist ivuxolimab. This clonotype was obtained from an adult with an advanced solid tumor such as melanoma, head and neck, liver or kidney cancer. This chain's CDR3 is CASSVEPAGQIQETQYF. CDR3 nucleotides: TGTGCCAGCAGCGTAGAGCCGGCGGGGCAGATTCAAGAGACCCAGTACTTC.